A single sample gave rise to the 28 T cell receptor beta chains below, sequenced in a study of early T cells in non-severe SARS-CoV-2 infection. TCRdb itself ran the 5' RACE reads through MiXCR, one entry per CDR3 protein. The sample contains 60,000 to 75,000 distinct CDR3 sequences, 12% of which appear only once. What was sequenced was whole blood. The receptors were gathered from an adult who was a healthcare worker with PCR-confirmed SARS-CoV-2 infection or an uninfected control (not recorded which).

The chain is built from TRBV4-1 and TRBJ2-7, with a tentative D call TRBD2 (7 bases). Looked up from germline, CDR1 is MGHRA and CDR2 is YSYEKL. Trimming took off 0 bases at V and 2 bases at J, with 14 bases between the two ends. The CDR3 has 16 amino acids. The CDR3 spells CASSQDRGTNAYEQYF. Here the CDR3 DNA reads TGCGCCAGCAGCCAAGATAGGGGGACTAACGCCTACGAGCAGTACTTC.

The chain carries TRBV10-3 and TRBJ1-2, with D possibly matching TRBD1 (5 bases). CDR1 is ENHRY and CDR2 is SYGVKD in the germline V gene. The CDR3 loop spans 14 amino acids. The V end lost 2 bases, the J end lost 0 bases, and 7 bases lay between the germline ends. CDR3 DNA: TGTGCCATCAGTGAGGGGGGAGCTAACTATGGCTACACCTTC. The encoded protein is CAISEGGANYGYTF.

This clonotype was detected many times. The V and J genes are TRBV13 and TRBJ2-3; 10 bases map to TRBD1. The CDR3 length is 14 residues. The V segment lost 5 bases and the J segment 4 bases; nucleotides outside the gene matches: 3. The germline V gene has CDR1 PRHDT and CDR2 FYEKMQ (reference sequence). CDR3 in DNA: TGTGCCAGCAGCGCGGGACAGGGGCCAGATACGCAGTATTTT. Protein: CASSAGQGPDTQYF.

Only a few counts were recorded for this clonotype. The gene calls are TRBV29-1 and TRBJ2-5, with D perhaps matching TRBD1 (7 bases). V lost 4 bases and J 2 bases, leaving 17 bases between the germline ends. This CDR3 is 15 amino acids long. Germline CDR1 and CDR2: SQVTM and ANQGSEA. The DNA for the CDR3 is TGCAGCGTTGTCCTCGGGGGACAGCTACAAGAGACCCAGTACTTC. Residues: CSVVLGGQLQETQYF.

This clonotype was observed at least ten times. CDR3 amino acids: CATSDSRGPRDEQFF. CDR3 coding DNA: TGTGCCACCAGTGATTCCCGGGGGCCAAGGGATGAGCAGTTCTTC. The V call is TRBV24-1, the J call TRBJ2-1; D is possibly TRBD1 or TRBD2 (6 bases each). The CDR3 sequence is 15 residues long. Trimming left V 2 bases short and J 8 bases short, with 15 bases between. Germline CDR1 KGHDR, CDR2 SFDVKD.

This clonotype was seen a handful of times. The rearrangement joins TRBV28 to TRBJ1-6; D unresolved. The V and J ends lost 3 bases and 10 bases respectively, with 13 bases between them. Germline loops: CDR1 MDHEN, CDR2 SYDVKM. This CDR3 is built from 14 residues. CDR3 nucleotides: TGTGCCAGCAGTTTGGAAGGAAGAGAGTCACCCCTCCACTTT. This codes for CASSLEGRESPLHF. Using reference TRBV28 and TRBJ1-6 for the parts outside the CDR3, the full variable domain is DVKVTQSSRYLVKRTGEKVFLECVQDMDHENMFWYRQDPGLGLRLIYFSYDVKMKEKGDIPEGYSVSREKKERFSLILESASTNQTSMYLCASSLEGRESPLHFGNGTRLTVT.

This clonotype has just a few counts. This rearrangement joins TRBV11-3 to TRBJ2-7, with no clear D. CDR3 size: 16 residues. Germline loops: CDR1 SGHNT, CDR2 YENEEA. The V end was cut by 4 bases, the J end by 3 bases, with 19 bases between. The CDR3: CASSYLPMALDYEQYF. CDR3 DNA: TGTGCCAGCAGCTATCTTCCGATGGCCTTAGACTACGAGCAGTACTTC.

The CDR3 loop reads CASSPQDRVYNEQFF. CDR3 sequence (DNA): TGTGCCAGCAGCCCACAGGACAGGGTCTACAATGAGCAGTTCTTC. V and J are TRBV7-9 and TRBJ2-1, with TRBD1 matching over 8 bases. V shed 5 bases, J shed 3 bases, and the junction held 6 bases outside the gene matches. Per the germline V gene, CDR1 is SEHNR and CDR2 is FQNEAQ (reference sequence). CDR3 length equals 15 residues.

The V gene is TRBV7-6, the J gene TRBJ2-2, with D perhaps matching TRBD2 (7 bases). Germline V lookup: CDR1 SGHVS, CDR2 FNYEAQ. The CDR3 is 15 amino acids. The V gene lost 5 bases and the J gene lost 6 bases, with 16 bases spanning the gap. CDR3 bases: TGTGCCAGCAGCCCCGGACGGGGGGCATCCGGGGAGCTGTTTTTT. Its translation is CASSPGRGASGELFF.

This clonotype has only a few counts. For the CDR3, the DNA is TGTGCCAGTAGTATAACCGAAAATCAGCCCCAGCATTTT. This sequence encodes CASSITENQPQHF. The chain joins TRBV19 to TRBJ1-5; D unclear. Trimming took off 2 bases at V and 4 bases at J, with 6 bases between the two ends. The CDR3 has 13 residues. Looked up from germline, CDR1 is LNHDA and CDR2 is SQIVND (reference sequence).

The table lists this clonotype with a few counts. V gene TRBV3-1 combines with J gene TRBJ2-2; no firm D call. Germline CDR1 reads LGHDT; CDR2 reads YNNKEL (reference sequence). CDR3 length equals 12 residues. V shed 3 bases and J shed 9 bases, with 8 bases lying between them. CDR3 sequence reads: CASSHTRRELFF. CDR3 bases: TGTGCCAGCAGCCATACCCGTAGGGAGCTGTTTTTT. Looking up the rest from reference TRBV3-1 and TRBJ2-2 gives the full variable domain: DTAVSQTPKYLVTQMGNDKSIKCEQNLGHDTMYWYKQDSKKFLKIMFSYNNKELIINETVPNRFSPKSPDKAHLNLHINSLELGDSAVYFCASSHTRRELFFGEGSRLTVL.

This clonotype was detected ten times or more. The chain uses TRBV5-1 and TRBJ2-7, with 8 bases lining up with TRBD2. Germline values: CDR1 SGHRS, CDR2 YFSETQ. V trimming: 3 bases; J trimming: 2 bases; junction bases outside the gene matches: 13. This CDR3 has 17 amino acids. CDR3 amino acids: CASSSQPGGLVTYEQYF. The DNA for the CDR3 is TGCGCCAGCAGCTCCCAACCTGGGGGACTAGTTACCTACGAGCAGTACTTC.

This clonotype has a handful of counts. The chain has TRBV11-3 and TRBJ2-5, with D possibly matching TRBD2 (6 bases). In germline, CDR1 is SGHNT, CDR2 YENEEA. CDR3 length: 15 residues. Deletions cut 3 bases from V and 4 bases from J, with 15 bases between. CDR3 nucleotide sequence: TGTGCCAGCAGCTTTCCGGGAGAGGGTGGAGAGACCCAGTACTTC. It codes for CASSFPGEGGETQYF.

J is TRBJ1-2 and V is TRBV6-4, with 8 bases identical to TRBD1. Losses at the gene ends were 6 bases for V and 1 base for J; bases not matched to a gene: 7. The germline CDR1 and CDR2 sequences are MRHNA and SNTAGT. This CDR3 contains 15 residues. CDR3 bases: TGTGCCAGCAGCCCTTACGGACAGGGTAACTATGGCTACACCTTC. Its protein product is CASSPYGQGNYGYTF.

This clonotype was counted a few times. V and J are TRBV29-1 and TRBJ1-1; D remains ambiguous. V lost 1 base and J lost 2, with 8 bases in between. This CDR3 comprises 13 residues. Germline V gene lookup returns CDR1 SQVTM and CDR2 ANQGSEA. CDR3 in amino acids: CSVEGTANTEAFF. The CDR3 nucleotides read TGCAGCGTTGAAGGGACGGCTAACACTGAAGCTTTCTTT.

This clonotype showed up just a few times. The CDR3, as DNA: TGTGCCTGGAGTGTAAGTTTACTAGCGGAATGGTACAATGAGCAGTTCTTC. As protein: CAWSVSLLAEWYNEQFF. The rearrangement joins TRBV30 to TRBJ2-1, with 8 bases fitting TRBD2. CDR1 GTSNPN and CDR2 SVGIG come from the germline V gene (reference sequence). V lost 0 bases and J lost 4; bases outside the gene matches: 11. This CDR3 is built from 17 residues.

This clonotype showed up many times. The rearrangement uses TRBV4-2 and TRBJ1-2; D call uncertain. V shed 0 bases and J shed 2 bases, with 4 bases lying between them. The CDR3 runs 13 residues. Germline CDR1 LGHNA, CDR2 YNFKEQ. The CDR3 DNA reads as TGTGCCAGCAGCCAAGAGCGAAACTATGGCTACACCTTC. Amino acids: CASSQERNYGYTF.

A word on this clonotype: A much larger clone lies one base from this, so it may be a read error. The chain carries TRBV7-9 and TRBJ1-3, with D uncertain. CDR1 and CDR2 (germline): SEHNR, FQNEAQ (reference sequence). This CDR3 is 16 amino acids long. The CDR3: CASSSPESYSGNTIHF. CDR3 bases: TGTGCCAGCAGTTCCCCCGAATCTTACTCTGGAAACACCATACATTTT.

This clonotype was observed at least ten times. The rearrangement joins TRBV7-9 to TRBJ2-7; TRBD2 is a possible D gene (5 bases). In germline, CDR1 is SEHNR, CDR2 FQNEAQ (reference sequence). Trimming took off 5 bases at V and 1 base at J, with 9 bases between the two ends. The length of the CDR3 is 13 residues. The CDR3 reads CASSQEESYEQYF. The CDR3, as DNA: TGTGCCAGCAGCCAGGAGGAGTCCTACGAGCAGTACTTC.

Concerning this clonotype: A read error may produce the germline difference seen at one junction end. The chain uses TRBV2 and TRBJ2-7; D is ambiguous. CDR1 and CDR2 from the germline V gene are SNHLY and FYNNEI. The CDR3 is made up of 15 amino acids. CDR3 DNA: TGTGCCAGCAGTGGTCGGGTAAGGACCTCCGACGAGCAGTACTTC. This gives the protein CASSGRVRTSDEQYF.

The CDR3 here is CSALETGNYGYTF. CDR3 nucleotides: TGCAGCGCATTAGAGACAGGGAACTATGGCTACACCTTC. V and J are TRBV29-1 and TRBJ1-2; 7 bases align to TRBD1. Germline V gene lookup returns CDR1 SQVTM and CDR2 ANQGSEA. CDR3 length equals 13 residues. Unmatched junction bases numbered 7, after V lost 7 bases and J lost 2 bases.

This clonotype was found a few times. This chain uses TRBV30 with TRBJ2-7, with TRBD1 matching over 8 bases. The CDR3 length is 14 residues. Germline trimming cut 4 bases from V and 2 bases from J; bases unmatched to any gene: 7. Germline V gene sequence: CDR1 GTSNPN, CDR2 SVGIG (reference sequence). The CDR3 DNA reads as TGTGCCTGGAATGGACAGGGAGGTCCCTACGAGCAGTACTTC. This translates into CAWNGQGGPYEQYF.

This clonotype was found a few times. J is TRBJ2-7 and V is TRBV27, with a tentative D call TRBD1 (6 bases). Germline-derived CDR1 and CDR2 are MNHEY and SMNVEV (reference sequence). Trimming left V 0 bases short and J 2 bases short, with 11 bases between. This CDR3 is 15 amino acids long. The CDR3 is CASSLSTGPTYEQYF. CDR3 in DNA: TGTGCCAGCAGTTTATCAACAGGGCCTACCTACGAGCAGTACTTC.

The V gene is TRBV10-2, the J gene TRBJ1-6, with TRBD1 identical over 9 bases. Germline lookup yields CDR1 WSHSY and CDR2 SAAADI. V dropped 8 bases and J dropped 11; count of bases not matched to a gene: 10. There are 14 residues in the CDR3. The CDR3 bases are TGCGCCAGCTCGACAGGGGGGGTCGAGCCACCCCTCCACTTT. Protein product: CASSTGGVEPPLHF.

V gene TRBV6-4 combines with J gene TRBJ1-5, with TRBD1 matching over 7 bases. V gave up 4 bases and J gave up 2 bases; unmatched junction bases: 8. Germline-derived CDR1 and CDR2 are MRHNA and SNTAGT. CDR3 size: 16 residues. CDR3 in amino acids: CASSANRGGGNQPQHF. The CDR3 DNA sequence: TGTGCCAGCAGTGCAAACAGGGGAGGGGGCAATCAGCCCCAGCATTTT.

This clonotype occurred many times. The chain combines TRBV12-3 or TRBV12-4 with TRBJ2-1; 8 nucleotides line up with TRBD2. The junction had 17 bases not matched to a gene; V was cut back by 5 bases and J by 14 bases. The CDR3 runs to 15 residues. CDR3 coding DNA: TGTGCCAGCAGTCAACGGAGCGGGGGCCCCGAAATCGAGTTCTTC. The encoded protein is CASSQRSGGPEIEFF.

There are a few counts of this clonotype. The V gene is TRBV11-2, the J gene TRBJ2-7, with 7 bases identical to TRBD1. The trim removed 4 bases at V and 7 bases at J, leaving 13 bases unmatched. Germline CDR1 is SGHAT and CDR2 is FQNNGV. CDR3 length: 15 residues. Written as DNA, the CDR3 is TGTGCCAGCAGCTCCACGGGACAGCCCGCGGAGGAGCAGTACTTC. It translates to CASSSTGQPAEEQYF. Full variable domain (rest looked up from reference TRBV11-2 and TRBJ2-7): EAGVAQSPRYKIIEKRQSVAFWCNPISGHATLYWYQQILGQGPKLLIQFQNNGVVDDSQLPKDRFSAERLKGVDSTLKIQPAKLEDSAVYLCASSSTGQPAEEQYFGPGTRLTVT.

As regards this clonotype: This clone may be a read error of a much larger clone one base away. The chain has TRBV6-5 and TRBJ1-2; D gene ambiguous. Looked up from germline, CDR1 is MNHEY and CDR2 is SVGAGI. The CDR3 is 15 residues long. The CDR3 DNA sequence: TGTGCCAACAGTTACGGGCAGGCAGCTAACTATGGCTACACCTTC. As protein: CANSYGQAANYGYTF.